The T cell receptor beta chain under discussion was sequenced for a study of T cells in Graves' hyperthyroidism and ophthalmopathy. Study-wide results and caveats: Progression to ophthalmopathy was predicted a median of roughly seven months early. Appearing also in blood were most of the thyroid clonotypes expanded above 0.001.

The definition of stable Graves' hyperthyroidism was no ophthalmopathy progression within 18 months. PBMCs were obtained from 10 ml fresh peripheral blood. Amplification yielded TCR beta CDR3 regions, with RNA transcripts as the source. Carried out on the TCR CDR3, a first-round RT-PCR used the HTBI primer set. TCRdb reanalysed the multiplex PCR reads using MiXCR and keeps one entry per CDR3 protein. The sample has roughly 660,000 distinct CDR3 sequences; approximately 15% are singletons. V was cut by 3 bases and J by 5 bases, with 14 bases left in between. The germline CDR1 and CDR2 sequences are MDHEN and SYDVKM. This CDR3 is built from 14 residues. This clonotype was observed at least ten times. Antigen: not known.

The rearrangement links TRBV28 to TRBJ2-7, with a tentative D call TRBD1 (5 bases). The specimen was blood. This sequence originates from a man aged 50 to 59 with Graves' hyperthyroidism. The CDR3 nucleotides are TGTGCCAGCAGTTTCAACCAGGGTACCCACGAGCAGTACTTC. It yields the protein CASSFNQGTHEQYF. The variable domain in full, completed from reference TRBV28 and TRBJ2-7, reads DVKVTQSSRYLVKRTGEKVFLECVQDMDHENMFWYRQDPGLGLRLIYFSYDVKMKEKGDIPEGYSVSREKKERFSLILESASTNQTSMYLCASSFNQGTHEQYFGPGTRLTVT.